The 9 T cell receptor beta chains in this list originate from one sample, sequenced in a study of OX40 agonist ivuxolimab in advanced cancers. The protocol was immunoSEQ multiplex PCR, while the TCRdb copy is restricted to in-frame clones and leaves out a portion. The sample lists about 55,000 clones; roughly four fifths were seen once. The sequenced sample was CD4+ or CD8+ T cells sorted from blood, obtained in a trial of the OX40 agonist ivuxolimab. These receptors came from an adult with an advanced solid tumor such as melanoma, head and neck, liver or kidney cancer.

This chain links TRBV1 with TRBJ2-1; the D segment call TRBD2 is taken from the table without a DNA check. TRBV1 is deemed a pseudogene. The CDR3 spans 20 residues. The CDR3 sequence is CTSSHSVVYGLAGGRHEQFF. CDR3 DNA sequence: TGCACCAGCAGCCACTCAGTCGTGTATGGACTAGCGGGAGGGAGGCATGAGCAGTTCTTC.

Comments on this clone: Other DNA sequences within the sample encode an identical CDR3. This chain joins TRBV4-3 and TRBJ1-4; D unclear. Germline V CDR1 and CDR2: LGHNA, YSLEER. Trimming pared 4 bases from V and 8 bases from J, leaving 11 bases between. The length of the CDR3 is 13 residues. DNA of the CDR3: TGCGCCAGCAGCCCCCAAGGAAGGGAAAAACTGTTTTTT. Protein: CASSPQGREKLFF.

Here the CDR3 DNA reads TGTGCCAGTAGTATAGGGCCGCGAGGGACCCAGTACTTC. This gives the protein CASSIGPRGTQYF. The chain couples TRBV19 to TRBJ2-5; D not resolved. The V gene's germline CDR1 is LNHDA and CDR2 SQIVND (reference sequence). Deletions cut 1 base from V and 7 bases from J, with 10 bases between. The length of the CDR3 is 13 residues.

The rearrangement links TRBV5-5 to TRBJ2-7; 8 bases are shared with TRBD1. From germline, CDR1 is SGHKS and CDR2 YYEKEE (reference sequence). With V trimmed by 4 bases and J by 4 bases, 13 bases remained unmatched. The CDR3 runs 16 residues. CDR3 in DNA: TGTGCCAGCAGCGACCAGATGGGGACAGGCAATTACGAGCAGTACTTC. It specifies CASSDQMGTGNYEQYF.

V and J are TRBV11-2 and TRBJ2-1; D is perhaps TRBD1 or TRBD2 (6 bases each). The CDR3 has 15 residues. The V and J ends lost 5 bases and 6 bases respectively, with 17 bases between them. CDR1 is SGHAT, CDR2 FQNNGV, per germline. CDR3 DNA: TGTGCCAGCAGCGGCCGGACAGCGGGTGGCAATGAGCAGTTCTTC. It specifies CASSGRTAGGNEQFF.

The V gene is TRBV19, the J gene TRBJ2-1; D call uncertain. The CDR3 has 15 amino acids. Germline CDR1 is LNHDA and CDR2 is SQIVND (reference sequence). V was trimmed by 6 bases and J by 4 bases, leaving 16 bases between them. Written as DNA, the CDR3 is TGTGCCAGTAGCCCCCCTGGCAAACGGTACAATGAGCAGTTCTTC. Amino acid sequence: CASSPPGKRYNEQFF.

The rearrangement links TRBV10-1 to TRBJ2-2; TRBD1 aligns across 9 bases. With V trimmed by 5 bases and J by 5 bases, 9 bases remained unmatched. The CDR3 is made up of 16 amino acids. Germline V gives CDR1 WNHNN, CDR2 SYGVQD (reference sequence). The DNA for the CDR3 is TGCGCCAGCAGTCTTATGGGACAGGGATCGACCGGGGAGCTGTTTTTT. It yields the protein CASSLMGQGSTGELFF.

The chain joins TRBV9 to TRBJ2-5, with TRBD1 matching 8 bases. The J call could be wrong; TRBJ2-7 is a better fit for the DNA end. Germline lookup yields CDR1 SGDLS and CDR2 YYNGEE. This CDR3 is 14 amino acids long. CDR3 in DNA: TGTGCCAGCAGCGTGACAGGGGATATGGACGAGCAGTACTTC. Encoded protein: CASSVTGDMDEQYF.

The genes are TRBV4-3 and TRBJ2-7; 8 nucleotides line up with TRBD2. Germline CDR1 is LGHNA and CDR2 is YSLEER. The CDR3 extends over 17 amino acids. V shed 0 bases, J shed 0 bases, and the junction held 7 bases outside the gene matches. The CDR3 protein is CASSQEAGGAISYEQYF. The DNA of the CDR3 is TGCGCCAGCAGCCAAGAGGCCGGGGGGGCAATCTCCTACGAGCAGTACTTC.